This T cell receptor beta chain was sequenced for a study of breast tumors, draining lymph nodes, adjacent tissues. Findings and caveats of the study: Luminal-like breast cancer showed significantly higher tumor–nontumor repertoire similarity than basal-like. Tumor TCR diversity was below lymph nodes but above nontumor tissue. Tumor T cell lymph node origin was a supported hypothesis, not proven.

TCRdb reanalysed the multiplex PCR reads using MiXCR and keeps one entry per CDR3 protein. The sample carries some 250,000 distinct CDR3 sequences, roughly a third recorded once. Samples came from axillary lymph nodes draining the breast cancer. This clonotype was observed at least ten times. The antigen is unknown. There are 13 residues in the CDR3. Germline V gene sequence: CDR1 SEHNR, CDR2 FQNEAQ (reference sequence). V lost 2 bases and J 7 bases, leaving 8 bases between the germline ends. The clonotype was recovered from a female donor with breast cancer. Some clones in this sample may be carry-over from other donors' samples. This chain joins TRBV7-9 and TRBJ2-2, with D possibly TRBD2 on 5 matching bases. The sequencing sample was made of axillary lymph node tissue. The CDR3 bases are TGTGCCAGCAGCTTACTAGCTGGCGGGGAGCTGTTTTTT. Its translation: CASSLLAGGELFF. The full variable domain, completed using reference TRBV7-9 and TRBJ2-2, is DTGVSQNPRHKITKRGQNVTFRCDPISEHNRLYWYRQTLGQGPEFLTYFQNEAQLEKSRLLSDRFSAERPKGSFSTLEIQRTEQGDSAMYLCASSLLAGGELFFGEGSRLTVL.